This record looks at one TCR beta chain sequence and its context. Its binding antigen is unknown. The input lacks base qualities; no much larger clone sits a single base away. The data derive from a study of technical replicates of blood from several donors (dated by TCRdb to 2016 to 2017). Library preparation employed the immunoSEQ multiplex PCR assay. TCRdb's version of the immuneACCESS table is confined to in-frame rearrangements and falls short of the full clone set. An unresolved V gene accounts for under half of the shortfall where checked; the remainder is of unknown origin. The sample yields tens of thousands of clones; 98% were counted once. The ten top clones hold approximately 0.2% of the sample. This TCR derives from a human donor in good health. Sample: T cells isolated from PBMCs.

This receptor has the CDR3 CASSEVGQGTEAFF. The nucleotide sequence is TGTGCCAGCAGTGAAGTGGGACAGGGGACTGAAGCTTTCTTT. The chain was built from TRBV6-1 and TRBJ1-1, with 10 bases in between that match TRBD1. The germline V gene encodes CDR1 MNHNS and CDR2 SASEGT. After removal of 1 base from V and 5 bases from J, the junction retains 1 base not matched to a gene. Reading from cysteine to phenylalanine, the CDR3 counts 14 amino acids. Kept here is only the CDR3 DNA, which spans 42 bases and is read in frame from base 1.